One T cell receptor beta chain is described in this entry. Its antigen is not yet known. Per-base qualities were not stored, and no clone one base away is much larger. The sample belongs to a study of identifying expanded T cells in peripheral blood (dated by TCRdb to the late 2010s). Describing the broader study: Separate aliquots of the same genomic DNA pool were sequenced to produce technical replicates, and four replicates were compared in pairs.

During the collection period, no infections or other immune events were recorded for the healthy donors. Time-dependent variance in a beta-binomial model of T-cell clone differential abundance was calibrated using healthy-donor blood repertoires as a training cohort. There were 10 healthy donors in the training cohort, of whom 3 were female and 7 were male. An age range of roughly 25 to 70 years, with an average of 43 years, was recorded for the donors. Whole blood from each healthy donor was obtained from a commercial supplier and was collected at three time points roughly 13 days apart. Genomic DNA was extracted from unsorted whole blood for immunosequencing. TCRbeta CDR3 regions were profiled by bias-controlled multiplex PCR amplification of genomic DNA with the immunoSEQ Assay. The source study handled its data this way. The absolute abundance of each unique TCRbeta CDR3 region was quantified after sequences were collapsed and filtered. Differential abundance was assessed using a binomial (Fisher-equivalent) model and a beta-binomial model in which time-dependent variance fitted from healthy donors was added. Clones with fewer than 5 combined templates were excluded, and clones with Benjamini-Hochberg FDR below 0.01 were called differentially abundant. In the beta-binomial model, variance was expressed as a function of the total template count across the two samples, in the form v = (b*log(k)+a)^2. TCRdb carries this immuneACCESS record with in-frame sequences only. Its versions omit some clonotypes, under half of them owing to an unresolved V gene in the studies checked, with the rest unexplained. The D gene and trimming were derived from the DNA, and the V and J assignments and clone size from that table. Present in this sample are 65,000 to 95,000 clones, roughly 89% of which were seen just once. Roughly a fifth of the sample belongs to the ten largest clones.

The paper's findings and limits, for the study overall: The binomial model flagged roughly 1.2 differentially abundant clones between technical replicates but around 16 over approximately 2 weeks and approximately 18 over about 4 weeks. It was expected by the authors that biological variance in healthy repertoires might increase further over much longer intervals, such as months to years. In all healthy donors, the variance in clone template counts between samples taken roughly 14 days apart rose significantly as total template count increased. The beta-binomial model significantly reduced the number of clones called differentially abundant and the false-positive rate across all healthy-donor time intervals.

From its cysteine to its phenylalanine, the CDR3 spans 16 amino acids. Of the read, only the CDR3 DNA is kept; its 48 bases are in frame from base 1. Relative to germline, V is 0 bases shorter and J is 5 bases shorter, with 14 bases between their ends. CDR1 is given as SGHVS and CDR2 as FQNEAQ, both from the germline V gene. What was sequenced was blood. The chain was built from TRBV7-8 and TRBJ1-5; TRBD1 is a possible D gene, resting on 5 matching bases. The clonotype comes from a person between 18 and 75 years old in good health. The bases read TGTGCCAGCAGCTTAGCAGGCAGGGTGTTCGATCAGCCCCAGCATTTT. This encodes CASSLAGRVFDQPQHF.